This TCR beta chain derives from a study of T cells in Graves' hyperthyroidism and ophthalmopathy (dated by TCRdb to between 2019 and 2020). At the level of the whole study: Peripheral blood samples were taken at the time of initial diagnosis, prior to any treatment. To identify TCR V-J signatures that set the groups apart, the researchers used a discovery cohort of 90 to 100 patients, made up of roughly 40 with Graves' ophthalmopathy and about 60 with stable Graves' hyperthyroidism. Prospective prediction of ophthalmopathy was tested in an independent validation cohort of 18 to 20 hyperthyroidism patients and 17 patients who later progressed to ophthalmopathy. The 100 discovery patients were randomly split 7:3 into training and test sets. The study also compared thyroid tissue and blood T-cell repertoires from several Graves' hyperthyroidism patients. After sampling, hyperthyroidism patients received methimazole starting at 30 mg daily, and ophthalmopathy patients received high-dose intravenous methylprednisolone. The paper describes TCR Vbeta CDR3 sequencing of 135 peripheral blood samples, made up of roughly 45 ophthalmopathy patients, approximately 76 hyperthyroidism patients and some 17 progressor patients.

A patient counted as having stable Graves' hyperthyroidism if no progression to ophthalmopathy occurred over 18 months of follow-up. Hyperthyroidism patients were newly diagnosed, had a disease duration of under 2 months, and were aged 18 to 65 years. Exclusion was applied to patients with uncontrolled infections, other autoimmune diseases, pregnancy or lactation. Diagnoses were established on the basis of clinical symptoms, serum thyroxine and TRAb, thyroid ultrasound, and orbital computed tomography. Ficoll-Paque density gradient centrifugation was used to isolate PBMCs from about 10 ml of fresh peripheral blood. Total RNA was extracted using Trizol reagent, and RNA quality was assessed on an Agilent 2100 Bioanalyzer. General conclusions and limits of the study: During validation, the model predicted progression to ophthalmopathy a median of about 5.9 months ahead of onset, with approximately 70% sensitivity and almost 75% specificity. Sample size was not statistically predetermined, and blinding of investigators to group allocation was not performed. In cross-validation, a model built on a 13 V-J signature told ophthalmopathy apart from stable hyperthyroidism with just under 90% sensitivity and around 83% specificity, and in testing the same model reached 80%/75%. Most expanded thyroid clonotypes (frequency above 0.001) were also detected in blood, suggesting blood repertoires may reflect thyroid immune responses.

As encoded in the germline V gene, CDR1 is KGHSH while CDR2 is LQKENI. V is cut by 4 bases and J by 0 bases, and the space between the germline ends is 10 bases. Reading from cysteine to phenylalanine, the CDR3 counts 14 amino acids. Only CDR3 DNA is held: 42 bases, read in frame from base 1. Ten or more counts support this clonotype. The antigen it binds to is not known. Base qualities are not provided; no much larger clone lies one nucleotide away. The TCR beta CDR3 regions were amplified from RNA transcripts. The first round of RT-PCR for the TCR CDR3 was performed with the HTBI primer set and the Qiagen OneStep RT-PCR kit. A second multiplex PCR round built the libraries, followed by size selection and purification. The libraries were sequenced on an Illumina HiSeq2000 using paired-end 100 bp reads. In the source study's methods: SOAPnuke was used to process the raw data, throwing out any read that contained adapters or uncalled bases, had a mean Phred below 15, or lacked an exact constant-primer or identifier match. COPE v1.2.5 was used to merge the high-quality paired reads, and each unique nucleotide sequence was defined as a clonotype. Clonotypes were aligned to IMGT TRBV, TRBD and TRBJ reference segments using MiTCR v1.1. Analysis was restricted to V-J combinations with a frequency above 0.0001, which covered roughly 99% of repertoires. The TCS score was defined as the ratio of F50 (clonal expansion) to E x V (chaos), calculated using BLOSUM62-based TCRdist between CDR3 peptides within each V-J. Welch's t-statistics and random forest reduced 500 to 650 V-J features to about 12, which were used in a naive Bayes classifier (R e1071). Starting from the raw public reads, TCRdb applied fastp trimming at Q25, assembled clones with MiXCR and retained in-frame beta chains. Every distinct CDR3 protein forms one entry, paired with its most common genes and DNA. TCRdb, not the authors, supplied the V and J calls. The sample data list approximately 700,000 distinct CDR3 sequences, and roughly 17% of these were observed just once. Over 7.5% of the sample lies in the top ten.

Sample: blood. The sequence was collected from a man aged 18 to 35 with Graves' hyperthyroidism. The rearrangement combines TRBV18 with TRBJ2-7; the D gene lacks a confident call. The sequenced DNA is TGTGCCAGCTCACGGGCTGGCGGCTCCTACGAGCAGTACTTC. It codes for CASSRAGGSYEQYF.